The following is a TCR beta chain sequence with its context. Original processing notes: Amplification of reference gene primers was used by the study to estimate nucleated cell counts. Sequenced by immunoSEQ multiplex PCR; TCRdb stores in-frame clones only, minus some. D and trimming were read from the DNA, whereas the V and J calls and clone size are those reported in that table. The profile shows 310,000 or so clones, 90% of them singletons. Germline CDR1 is LNHDA and CDR2 is SQIVND (reference sequence). The CDR3 loop spans 15 amino acids. Trimming took 3 bases from V and 6 from J, leaving 15 bases between them. This sample was included in a study of blood T cell repertoires in COVID-19. Study information: The United States, Italy and Spain were the sources of the acute and convalescent COVID-19 samples. Sources were T cells, B-cell-depleted T cells, or PBMCs; the material itself was cDNA or gDNA.

The chain has TRBV19 and TRBJ2-1; weak D call: TRBD2 (6 bases). The clonotype comes from a woman aged 18-29 years with acute COVID-19. The sequenced material came from PBMCs or T cells enriched from blood (not recorded which). The CDR3 sequence: CASSMRGAGSNEQFF. CDR3 nucleotides: TGTGCCAGTAGTATGAGGGGCGCCGGGAGCAATGAGCAGTTCTTC.